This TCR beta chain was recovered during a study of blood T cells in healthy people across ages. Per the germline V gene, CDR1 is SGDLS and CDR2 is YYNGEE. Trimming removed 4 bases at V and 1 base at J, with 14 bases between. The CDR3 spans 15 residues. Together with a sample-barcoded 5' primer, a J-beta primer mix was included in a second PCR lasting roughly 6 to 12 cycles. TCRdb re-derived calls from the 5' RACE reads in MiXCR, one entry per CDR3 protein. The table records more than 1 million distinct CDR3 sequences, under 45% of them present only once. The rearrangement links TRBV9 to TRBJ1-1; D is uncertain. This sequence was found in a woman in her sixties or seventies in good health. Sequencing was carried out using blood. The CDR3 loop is CASSPVYRWNTEAFF. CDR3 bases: TGTGCCAGCAGCCCCGTTTATCGTTGGAACACTGAAGCTTTCTTT.